These 6 T cell receptor beta chains were all obtained from the same sample, sequenced in a study of CD8+ T cells in alopecia areata. RNA extraction was followed by reverse transcription into cDNA, which acted as the sequencing template. Only in-frame clones appear in the TCRdb table, and some are missing; sequencing was by immunoSEQ multiplex PCR. The sample carries about 64,000 clones, about 44% recorded once. Sequencing used NKG2D-low CD8+ T cells sorted from blood. The receptors were gathered from a human donor with alopecia areata.

J is TRBJ2-7 and V is TRBV7-9; 7 nucleotides line up with TRBD2. V was pared by 7 bases and J by 1 base, with 10 bases of the junction left unmatched. CDR3 length equals 15 residues. In germline, CDR1 is SEHNR, CDR2 FQNEAQ (reference sequence). Here the CDR3 DNA reads TGTGCCAGCACTCCGCCAGGACTAGGTTCCTACGAGCAGTACTTC. It yields the protein CASTPPGLGSYEQYF.

With regard to this clone: Mismatch with germline at one junction end may stem from a read error. The chain is built from TRBV30 and TRBJ1-2; weak D call: TRBD1 (6 bases). Germline CDR1 and CDR2: GTSNPN and SVGIG (reference sequence). The CDR3 has 13 residues. This CDR3 reads CAWIRTASYGCTF. CDR3 in DNA: TGTGCCTGGATTCGGACAGCAAGCTATGGCTGCACCTTC.

V and J are TRBV29-1 and TRBJ2-3; possibly TRBD2 for D (5 bases). This CDR3 has 12 residues. Germline V gene sequence: CDR1 SQVTM, CDR2 ANQGSEA. V was shortened by 5 bases and J by 5 bases, with 11 bases between the two germline ends. The CDR3 coding sequence is TGCAGCGTTATGAGCGGACGAGATACGCAGTATTTT. Protein: CSVMSGRDTQYF.

This sequence joins TRBV5-1 and TRBJ2-1, with D unclear. CDR3 size: 14 residues. Trimming pared 1 base from V and 0 bases from J, leaving 5 bases between. In germline, CDR1 is SGHRS, CDR2 YFSETQ. Here the CDR3 DNA reads TGCGCCAGCAGCTTGAGTACCTCCTACAATGAGCAGTTCTTC. Its protein product is CASSLSTSYNEQFF.

This clone was counted a few times. This sequence joins TRBV29-1 and TRBJ2-1; 7 bases fit TRBD2. V shed 5 bases and J 4 bases; nucleotides not matched to a gene: 5. The germline V gene encodes CDR1 SQVTM and CDR2 ANQGSEA. The CDR3 contains 13 residues. The CDR3 DNA reads as TGCAGCGTTATGGGGGGGAGATACAATGAGCAGTTCTTC. Encoded protein: CSVMGGRYNEQFF.

The chain links TRBV4-3 to TRBJ2-2; no firm D call. With 0 bases removed from V and 6 bases from J, the gap between germline ends came to 20 bases. Looked up from germline, CDR1 is LGHNA and CDR2 is YSLEER. This CDR3 has 18 amino acids. CDR3 residues: CASSQDRPPLWLSGELFF. The DNA for the CDR3 is TGCGCCAGCAGCCAAGATCGTCCCCCGTTATGGCTGTCCGGGGAGCTGTTTTTT.